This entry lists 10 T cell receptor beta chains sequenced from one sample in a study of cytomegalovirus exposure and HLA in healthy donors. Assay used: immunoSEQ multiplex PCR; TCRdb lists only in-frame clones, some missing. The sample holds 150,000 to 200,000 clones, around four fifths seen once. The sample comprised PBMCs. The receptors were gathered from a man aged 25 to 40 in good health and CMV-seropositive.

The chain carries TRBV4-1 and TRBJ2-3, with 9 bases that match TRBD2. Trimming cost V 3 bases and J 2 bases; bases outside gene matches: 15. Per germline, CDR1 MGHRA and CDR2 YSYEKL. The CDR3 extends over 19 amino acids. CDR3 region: CASSQQPAGGLLVTDTQYF. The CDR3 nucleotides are TGCGCCAGCAGCCAGCAACCGGCGGGGGGGCTCTTGGTCACAGATACGCAGTATTTT.

CDR3: CASSLGRGTYNTEAFF. For the CDR3, the DNA is TGTGCCAGCTCCCTCGGGAGGGGGACATATAACACTGAAGCTTTCTTT. The chain uses TRBV18 and TRBJ1-1; D might be TRBD1 (6 bases). Trimming took 6 bases from V and 2 from J, leaving 19 bases between them. CDR1 and CDR2 from the germline V gene are KGHSH and LQKENI. CDR3 length equals 16 residues.

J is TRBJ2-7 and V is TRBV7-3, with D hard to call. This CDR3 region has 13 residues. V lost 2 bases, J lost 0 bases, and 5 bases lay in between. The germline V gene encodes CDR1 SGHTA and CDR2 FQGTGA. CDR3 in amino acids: CASSLYSSYEQYF. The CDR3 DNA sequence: TGTGCCAGCAGCTTATACAGCTCCTACGAGCAGTACTTC.

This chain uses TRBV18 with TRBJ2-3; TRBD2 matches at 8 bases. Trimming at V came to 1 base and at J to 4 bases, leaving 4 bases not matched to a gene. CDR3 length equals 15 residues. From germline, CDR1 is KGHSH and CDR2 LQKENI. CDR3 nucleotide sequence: TGTGCCAGCTCACCACTAGCGGGGTCCTCAGATACGCAGTATTTT. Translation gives CASSPLAGSSDTQYF. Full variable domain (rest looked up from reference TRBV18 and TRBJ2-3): NAGVMQNPRHLVRRRGQEARLRCSPMKGHSHVYWYRQLPEEGLKFMVYLQKENIIDESGMPKERFSAEFPKEGPSILRIQQVVRGDSAAYFCASSPLAGSSDTQYFGPGTRLTVL.

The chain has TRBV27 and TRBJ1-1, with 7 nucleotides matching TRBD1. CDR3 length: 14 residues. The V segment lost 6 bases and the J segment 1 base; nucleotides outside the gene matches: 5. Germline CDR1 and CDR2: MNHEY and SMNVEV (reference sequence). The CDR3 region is CASSWDRSNTEAFF. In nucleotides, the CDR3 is TGTGCCAGCAGCTGGGACAGATCGAACACTGAAGCTTTCTTT.

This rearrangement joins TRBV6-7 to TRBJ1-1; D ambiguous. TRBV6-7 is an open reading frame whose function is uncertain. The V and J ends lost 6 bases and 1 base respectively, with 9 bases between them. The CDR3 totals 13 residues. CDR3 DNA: TGTGCCAGCAGCTCTCAGGCGAACACTGAAGCTTTCTTT. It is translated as CASSSQANTEAFF.

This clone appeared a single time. The CDR3 DNA sequence: TGTGCCAGCAGCTTAGGATTAGGGGTCCCTGAAGCTTTCTTT. This codes for CASSLGLGVPEAFF. This rearrangement joins TRBV13 to TRBJ1-1, with D maybe TRBD1 (5 bases). Germline CDR1 reads PRHDT; CDR2 reads FYEKMQ (reference sequence). The length of the CDR3 is 14 residues. V lost 0 bases and J lost 6, with 11 bases in between.

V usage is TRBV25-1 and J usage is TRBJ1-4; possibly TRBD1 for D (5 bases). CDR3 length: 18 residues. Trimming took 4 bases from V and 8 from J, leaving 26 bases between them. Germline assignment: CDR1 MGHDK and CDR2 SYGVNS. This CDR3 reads CASSANLPPQGLGEKLFF. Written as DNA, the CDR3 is TGTGCCAGCAGTGCCAACCTGCCCCCGCAGGGATTAGGGGAAAAACTGTTTTTT.

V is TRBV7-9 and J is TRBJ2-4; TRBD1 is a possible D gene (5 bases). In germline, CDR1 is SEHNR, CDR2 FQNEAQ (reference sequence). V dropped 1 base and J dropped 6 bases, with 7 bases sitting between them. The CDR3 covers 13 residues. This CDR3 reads CASSLGGGNIQYF. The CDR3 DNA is TGTGCCAGCAGCTTAGGGGGCGGAAACATTCAGTACTTC.

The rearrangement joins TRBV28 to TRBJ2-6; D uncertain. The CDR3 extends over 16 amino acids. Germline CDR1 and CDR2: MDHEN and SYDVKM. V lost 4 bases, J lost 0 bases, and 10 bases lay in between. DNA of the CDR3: TGTGCCAGCAGTTCCCCCGGGTCCTCTGGGGCCAACGTCCTGACTTTC. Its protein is CASSSPGSSGANVLTF.